What follows describes a single TCR beta chain. Its specificity is unknown. PCR involved 60 Vbeta and 13 Jbeta primers. Assay used: immunoSEQ multiplex PCR; TCRdb lists only in-frame clones, some missing. There are 91,000 or so clones in the sample; less than 85% occur only once, and roughly 5% lies in the top ten. These data are taken from a study of cytomegalovirus exposure and HLA in healthy donors. Turning to the study itself: From donors who were HLA-typed, an early data release held 80 million to 95 million unique TCRs.

Study-wide points: The authors later found TCR association rates varying by HLA locus, with DRB1 most and HLA-C fewest. Highly shared variants forming one cluster were likely a sequencing artifact.

The germline V gene has CDR1 SGHTA and CDR2 FQGNSA. V lost 2 bases and J lost 3, with 11 bases in between. The CDR3 covers 14 residues. Sequencing input: PBMCs. V and J are TRBV7-2 and TRBJ2-7, with D tentatively TRBD1 (6 bases). The TCR originated in a young man in good health and CMV-seropositive. The CDR3 bases are TGTGCCAGCAGCTTATTTCAGGGGAACTACGAGCAGTACTTC. Translating gives CASSLFQGNYEQYF.